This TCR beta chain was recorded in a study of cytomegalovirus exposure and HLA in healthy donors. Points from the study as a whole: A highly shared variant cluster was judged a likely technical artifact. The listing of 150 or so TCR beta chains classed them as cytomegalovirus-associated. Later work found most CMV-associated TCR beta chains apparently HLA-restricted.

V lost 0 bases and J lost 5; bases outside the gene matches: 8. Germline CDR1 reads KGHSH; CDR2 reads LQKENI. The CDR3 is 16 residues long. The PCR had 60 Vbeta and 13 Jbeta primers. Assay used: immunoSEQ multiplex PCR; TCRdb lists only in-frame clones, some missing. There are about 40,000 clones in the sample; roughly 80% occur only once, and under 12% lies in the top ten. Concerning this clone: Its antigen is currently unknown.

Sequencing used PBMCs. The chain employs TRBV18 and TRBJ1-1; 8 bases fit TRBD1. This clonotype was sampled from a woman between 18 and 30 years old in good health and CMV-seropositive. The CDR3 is CASSPPWAGGRTEAFF. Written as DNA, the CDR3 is TGTGCCAGCTCACCACCTTGGGCAGGGGGCAGGACTGAAGCTTTCTTT.